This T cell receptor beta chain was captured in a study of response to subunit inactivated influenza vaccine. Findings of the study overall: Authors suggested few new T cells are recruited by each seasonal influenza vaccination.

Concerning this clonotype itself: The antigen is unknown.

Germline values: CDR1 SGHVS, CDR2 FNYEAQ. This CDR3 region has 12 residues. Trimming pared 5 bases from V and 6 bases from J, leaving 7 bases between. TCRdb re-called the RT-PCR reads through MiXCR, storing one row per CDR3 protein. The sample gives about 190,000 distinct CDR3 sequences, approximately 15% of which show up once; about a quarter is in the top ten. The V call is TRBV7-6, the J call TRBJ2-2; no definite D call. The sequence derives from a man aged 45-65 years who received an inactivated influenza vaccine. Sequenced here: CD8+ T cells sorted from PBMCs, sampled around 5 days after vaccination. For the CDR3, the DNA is TGTGCCAGCAGCCCGGTTGCCGGGGAGCTGTTTTTT. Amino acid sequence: CASSPVAGELFF.